These T cell receptor beta chains were read from a single sample in a study of cytomegalovirus exposure and HLA in healthy donors. Using immunoSEQ multiplex PCR, the repertoire was profiled, and TCRdb retains in-frame clones only, with some absent. The data contain fewer than 80,000 clones, roughly 77% of them singletons. The sample taken for sequencing was PBMCs. These TCRs come from a woman aged 40 to 50 in good health and CMV-seropositive. The CDR3 runs from the conserved cysteine through the conserved F or W. The D gene is left open where the match is weak. Some rows have no size entry. The others give once, few or many, or a class for an expanded clone.

CDR3aa | CDR3nt | j_gene | abundance | v_gene | d_gene
CASSDRGYGYTF | TGTGCCAGCAGTGACAGGGGCTATGGCTACACCTTC | TRBJ1-2 | few | TRBV2 | NA
CASSPARASGDYEQYF | TGTGCCAGCAGCCCCGCCAGGGCTAGCGGGGACTACGAGCAGTACTTC | TRBJ2-7 | NA | TRBV7-8 | TRBD2
CASSQDQGDYGYTF | TGTGCCAGCAGCCAAGATCAGGGGGACTATGGCTACACCTTC | TRBJ1-2 | NA | TRBV4-2 | TRBD1
CASSLGATDTQYF | TGTGCCAGCAGCTTAGGGGCCACAGATACGCAGTATTTT | TRBJ2-3 | NA | TRBV11-3 | NA
CASSARQGAAGELFF | TGCGCCAGCAGCGCAAGACAGGGGGCGGCCGGGGAGCTGTTTTTT | TRBJ2-2 | NA | TRBV5-1 | TRBD1
CASGQGVDEQFF | TGCGCCAGCGGACAGGGGGTCGATGAGCAGTTCTTC | TRBJ2-1 | NA | TRBV5-1 | TRBD1
CASSINQGQQIFF | TGTGCCAGTAGTATCAATCAAGGACAACAAATTTTCTTT | TRBJ1-1 | NA | TRBV19 | NA
CASRTGLNTEAFF | TGTGCCAGCAGGACAGGGCTGAACACTGAAGCTTTCTTT | TRBJ1-1 | NA | TRBV6-1 | TRBD1
CSAQGRGDTGELFF | TGCAGCGCCCAGGGGAGGGGGGACACCGGGGAGCTGTTTTTT | TRBJ2-2 | NA | TRBV29-1 | NA
CASSLTPAGTEAFF | TGTGCCAGCAGCTTGACCCCGGCGGGTACTGAAGCTTTCTTT | TRBJ1-1 | few | TRBV6-4 | NA
CASSATQVYGYTF | TGTGCCAGCAGCGCTACACAGGTCTATGGCTACACCTTC | TRBJ1-2 | few | TRBV11-2 | NA
CASSQEPTGPFEAFF | TGCGCCAGCAGCCAAGAACCAACAGGCCCTTTTGAAGCTTTCTTT | TRBJ1-1 | NA | TRBV4-3 | NA
CASSPDRSPYNEQFF | TGTGCCAGCAGTCCCGACAGGTCACCCTACAATGAGCAGTTCTTC | TRBJ2-1 | NA | TRBV6-4 | NA
CASRRGNEQYF | TGTGCCAGCCGGCGGGGTAACGAGCAGTACTTC | TRBJ2-7 | NA | TRBV6-1 | NA
CASSLAKGDRLNTEAFF | TGTGCCAGCAGCTTAGCTAAGGGGGACAGGCTGAACACTGAAGCTTTCTTT | TRBJ1-1 | NA | TRBV11-2 | TRBD1
CSVEGTGKGAGGYTF | TGCAGCGTTGAAGGGACAGGGAAGGGGGCTGGCGGCTACACCTTC | TRBJ1-2 | NA | TRBV29-1 | TRBD1
CASSQDPGLAGTFSYEQYF | TGTGCCAGCAGCCAAGACCCGGGACTAGCGGGGACTTTCTCCTACGAGCAGTACTTC | TRBJ2-7 | NA | TRBV5-5 | TRBD2
CSSSLGSAGPSTIYF | TGTTCCAGCAGCTTAGGGTCAGCAGGGCCAAGCACCATATATTTT | TRBJ1-3 | NA | TRBV7-9 | NA
CAGRTGPYEQYF | TGTGCCGGTCGGACAGGGCCCTACGAGCAGTACTTC | TRBJ2-7 | NA | TRBV2 | TRBD1
CASSWGGILNPEAFF | TGCGCCAGCAGCTGGGGGGGAATCCTCAACCCTGAAGCTTTCTTT | TRBJ1-1 | NA | TRBV5-1 | NA
CASSLDLGNTIYF | TGTGCCAGCAGCTTAGATCTTGGAAACACCATATATTTT | TRBJ1-3 | NA | TRBV11-3 | NA
CASSERGLGPEAFF | TGTGCCAGCAGTGAAAGGGGGCTCGGACCTGAAGCTTTCTTT | TRBJ1-1 | NA | TRBV2 | TRBD1
CASSLGITGGDYGYTF | TGTGCCAGCAGCTTGGGGATAACAGGGGGGGACTATGGCTACACCTTC | TRBJ1-2 | few | TRBV5-5 | TRBD1
CASSLASGSYEQYF | TGCGCCAGCAGCTTGGCCAGTGGTTCCTACGAGCAGTACTTC | TRBJ2-7 | NA | TRBV5-1 | NA
CATQDYANTGELFF | TGTGCCACCCAAGACTACGCGAACACCGGGGAGCTGTTTTTT | TRBJ2-2 | few | TRBV2 | NA
CASSPWAEGSYTF | TGTGCCAGCAGCCCCTGGGCGGAGGGCAGCTACACCTTC | TRBJ1-2 | NA | TRBV9 | NA
CASSQDGVWGQPQHF | TGCGCCAGCAGCCAAGATGGAGTCTGGGGCCAGCCCCAGCATTTT | TRBJ1-5 | NA | TRBV4-3 | NA
CASSLSGQGLGEQFF | TGTGCCAGCAGCTTGTCAGGACAGGGTCTCGGTGAGCAGTTCTTC | TRBJ2-1 | NA | TRBV5-5 | TRBD1
CASSVTLGLGGYTF | TGTGCCAGCAGCGTCACGCTGGGGCTGGGTGGCTACACCTTC | TRBJ1-2 | NA | TRBV9 | NA
CSVARQGYNEQFF | TGCAGCGTGGCAAGACAGGGCTACAATGAGCAGTTCTTC | TRBJ2-1 | NA | TRBV29-1 | TRBD1